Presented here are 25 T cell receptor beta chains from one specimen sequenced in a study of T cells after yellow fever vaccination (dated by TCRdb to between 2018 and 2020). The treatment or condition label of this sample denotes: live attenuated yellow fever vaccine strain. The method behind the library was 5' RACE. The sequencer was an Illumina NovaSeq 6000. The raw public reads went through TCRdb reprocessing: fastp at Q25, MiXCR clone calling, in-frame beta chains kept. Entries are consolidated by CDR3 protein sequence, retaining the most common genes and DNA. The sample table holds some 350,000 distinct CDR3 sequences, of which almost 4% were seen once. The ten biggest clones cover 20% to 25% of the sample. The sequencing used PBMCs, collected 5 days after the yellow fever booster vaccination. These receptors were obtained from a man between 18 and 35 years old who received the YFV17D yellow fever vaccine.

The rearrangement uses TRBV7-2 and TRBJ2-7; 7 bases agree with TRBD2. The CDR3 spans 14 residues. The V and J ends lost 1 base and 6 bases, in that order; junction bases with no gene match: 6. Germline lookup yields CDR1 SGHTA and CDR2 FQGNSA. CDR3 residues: CASSLGGSLLEQYF. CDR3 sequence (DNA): TGTGCCAGCAGCTTAGGCGGGAGCCTCCTCGAGCAGTACTTC.

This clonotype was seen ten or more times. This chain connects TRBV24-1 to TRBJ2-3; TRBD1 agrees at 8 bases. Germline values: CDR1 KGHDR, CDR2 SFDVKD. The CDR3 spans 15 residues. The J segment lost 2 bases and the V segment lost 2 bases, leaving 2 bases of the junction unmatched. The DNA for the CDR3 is TGTGCCACCAGTGATTCGCAGGGGGCCACAGATACGCAGTATTTT. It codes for CATSDSQGATDTQYF.

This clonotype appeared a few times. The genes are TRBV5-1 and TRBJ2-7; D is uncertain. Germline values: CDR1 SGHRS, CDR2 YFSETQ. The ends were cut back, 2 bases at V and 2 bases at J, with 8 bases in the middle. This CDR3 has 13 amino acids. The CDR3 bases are TGCGCCAGCAGCTTCGCCGGTACCTACGAGCAGTACTTC. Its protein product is CASSFAGTYEQYF.

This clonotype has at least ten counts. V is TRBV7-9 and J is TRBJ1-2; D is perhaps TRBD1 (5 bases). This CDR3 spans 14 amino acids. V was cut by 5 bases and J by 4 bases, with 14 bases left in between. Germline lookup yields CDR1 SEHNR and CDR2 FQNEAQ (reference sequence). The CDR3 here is CASSPWDGRYGYTF. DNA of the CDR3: TGTGCCAGCAGCCCGTGGGACGGCCGCTATGGCTACACCTTC.

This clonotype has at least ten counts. The CDR3 here is CASSPSRDTEAFF. Here the CDR3 DNA reads TGTGCCAGCAGCCCCTCACGGGACACTGAAGCTTTCTTT. The chain has TRBV7-2 and TRBJ1-1, with D uncertain. CDR1 is SGHTA and CDR2 is FQGNSA in the germline V gene. The CDR3 is 13 residues long. V was pared by 5 bases and J by 3 bases, with 10 bases between.

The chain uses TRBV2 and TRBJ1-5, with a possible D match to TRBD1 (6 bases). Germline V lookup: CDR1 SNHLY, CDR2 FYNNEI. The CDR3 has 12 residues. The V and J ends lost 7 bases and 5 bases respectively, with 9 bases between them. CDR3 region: CASTYRDQPQHF. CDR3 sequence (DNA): TGTGCCAGCACATACAGGGATCAGCCCCAGCATTTT.

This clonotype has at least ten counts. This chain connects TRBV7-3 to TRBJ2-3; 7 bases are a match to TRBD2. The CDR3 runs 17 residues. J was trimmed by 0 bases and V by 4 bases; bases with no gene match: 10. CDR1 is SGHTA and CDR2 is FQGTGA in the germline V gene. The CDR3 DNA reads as TGTGCCAGCAGCTCCCCCCGGGAGCGGGGTAGCACAGATACGCAGTATTTT. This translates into CASSSPRERGSTDTQYF.

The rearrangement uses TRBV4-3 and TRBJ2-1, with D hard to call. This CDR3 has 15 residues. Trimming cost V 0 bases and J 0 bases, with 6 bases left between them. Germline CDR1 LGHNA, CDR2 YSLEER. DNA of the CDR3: TGCGCCAGCAGCCAAGAACTGAGCTCCTACAATGAGCAGTTCTTC. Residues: CASSQELSSYNEQFF.

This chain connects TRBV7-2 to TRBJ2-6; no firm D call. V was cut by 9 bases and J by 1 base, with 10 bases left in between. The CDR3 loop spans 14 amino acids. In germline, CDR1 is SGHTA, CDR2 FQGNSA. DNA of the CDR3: TGTGCCAGAGCCCTACTTTCTGGGGCCAACGTCCTGACTTTC. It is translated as CARALLSGANVLTF.

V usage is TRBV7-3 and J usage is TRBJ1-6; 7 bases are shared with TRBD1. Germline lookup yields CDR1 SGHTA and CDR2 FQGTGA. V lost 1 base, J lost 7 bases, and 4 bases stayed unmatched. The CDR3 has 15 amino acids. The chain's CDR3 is CASSLKTGSNSPLHF. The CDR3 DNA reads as TGTGCCAGCAGCTTAAAGACAGGGAGCAATTCACCCCTCCACTTT.

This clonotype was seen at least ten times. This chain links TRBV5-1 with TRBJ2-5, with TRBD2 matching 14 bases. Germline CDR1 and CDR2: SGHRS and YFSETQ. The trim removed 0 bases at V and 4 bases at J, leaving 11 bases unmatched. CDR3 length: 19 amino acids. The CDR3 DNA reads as TGCGCCAGCAGCTTGGATATGAAACCCGGGACTAGCGGGGGAGAGACCCAGTACTTC. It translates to CASSLDMKPGTSGGETQYF.

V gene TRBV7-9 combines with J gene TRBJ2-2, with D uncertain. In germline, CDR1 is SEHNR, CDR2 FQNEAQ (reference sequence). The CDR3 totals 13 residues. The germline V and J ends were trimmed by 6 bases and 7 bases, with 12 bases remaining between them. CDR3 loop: CASSDRVGGELFF. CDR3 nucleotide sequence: TGTGCCAGCAGTGACCGGGTTGGCGGGGAGCTGTTTTTT.

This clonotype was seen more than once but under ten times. The DNA of the CDR3 is TGTGCCAGCGGGGGACAGGCAATTTCGCCCCAGCATTTT. Protein: CASGGQAISPQHF. The chain is built from TRBV6-1 and TRBJ1-5; TRBD1 agrees at 8 bases. V lost 8 bases and J lost 9; bases outside the gene matches: 9. The CDR3 sequence is 13 residues long. CDR1 is MNHNS, CDR2 SASEGT, per germline.

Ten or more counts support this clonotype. The CDR3 sequence: CASSVGISSDTQYF. CDR3 nucleotides: TGTGCCAGCAGCGTAGGGATTAGTTCAGATACGCAGTATTTT. The rearrangement links TRBV9 to TRBJ2-3, with unresolved D. The ends were cut back, 0 bases at V and 4 bases at J, with 9 bases in the middle. The CDR3 is 14 amino acids. Germline CDR1 SGDLS, CDR2 YYNGEE. Full variable domain (remainder filled in from reference TRBV9 and TRBJ2-3): DSGVTQTPKHLITATGQRVTLRCSPRSGDLSVYWYQQSLDQGLQFLIQYYNGEERAKGNILERFSAQQFPDLHSELNLSSLELGDSALYFCASSVGISSDTQYFGPGTRLTVL.

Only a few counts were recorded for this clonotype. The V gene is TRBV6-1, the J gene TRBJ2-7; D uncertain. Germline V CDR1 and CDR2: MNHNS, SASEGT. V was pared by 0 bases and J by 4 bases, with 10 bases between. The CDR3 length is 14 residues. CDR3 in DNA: TGTGCCAGCAGTGAAGCAGACGGCGGATACGAGCAGTACGTC. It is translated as CASSEADGGYEQYV.

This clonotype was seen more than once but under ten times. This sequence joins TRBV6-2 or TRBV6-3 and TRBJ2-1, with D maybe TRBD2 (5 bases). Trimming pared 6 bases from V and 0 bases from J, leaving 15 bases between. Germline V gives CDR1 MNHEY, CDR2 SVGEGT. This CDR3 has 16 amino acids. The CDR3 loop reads CASRKQERYSYNEQFF. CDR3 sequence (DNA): TGTGCCAGCAGAAAGCAAGAGCGGTACTCCTACAATGAGCAGTTCTTC.

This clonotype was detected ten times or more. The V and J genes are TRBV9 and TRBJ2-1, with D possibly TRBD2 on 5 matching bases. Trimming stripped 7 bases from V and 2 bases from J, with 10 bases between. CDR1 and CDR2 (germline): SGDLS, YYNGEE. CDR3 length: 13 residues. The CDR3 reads CASGTRPYNEQFF. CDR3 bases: TGTGCCAGCGGCACTAGACCCTACAATGAGCAGTTCTTC.

DNA for the CDR3: TGCAGTGCTAGTCTAGCGATCGGGTTCTCGGATACGCAGTATTTT. This encodes CSASLAIGFSDTQYF. This chain uses TRBV20-1 with TRBJ2-3, with D perhaps matching TRBD2 (6 bases). Trimming stripped 3 bases from V and 6 bases from J, with 19 bases between. Looked up from germline, CDR1 is DFQATT and CDR2 is SNEGSKA (reference sequence). The CDR3 length is 15 residues.

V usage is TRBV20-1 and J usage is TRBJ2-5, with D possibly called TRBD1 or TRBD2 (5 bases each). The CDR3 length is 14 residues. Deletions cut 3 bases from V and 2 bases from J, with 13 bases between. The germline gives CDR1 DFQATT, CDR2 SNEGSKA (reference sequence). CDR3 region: CSASSRGRQETQYF. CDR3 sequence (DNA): TGCAGTGCTAGTTCCCGGGGCCGGCAAGAGACCCAGTACTTC.

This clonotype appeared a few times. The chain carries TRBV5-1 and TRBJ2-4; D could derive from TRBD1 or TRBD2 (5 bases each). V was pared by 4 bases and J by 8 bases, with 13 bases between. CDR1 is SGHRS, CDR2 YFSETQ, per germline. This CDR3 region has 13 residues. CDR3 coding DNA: TGCGCCAGCAGCCCAGAACTAGGGGACATTCAGTACTTC. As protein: CASSPELGDIQYF.

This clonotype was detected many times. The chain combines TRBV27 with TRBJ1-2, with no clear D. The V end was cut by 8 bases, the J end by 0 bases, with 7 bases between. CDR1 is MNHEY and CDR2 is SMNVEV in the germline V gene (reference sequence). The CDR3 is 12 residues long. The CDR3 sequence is CASYGANYGYTF. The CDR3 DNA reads TGTGCCAGCTACGGGGCTAACTATGGCTACACCTTC.

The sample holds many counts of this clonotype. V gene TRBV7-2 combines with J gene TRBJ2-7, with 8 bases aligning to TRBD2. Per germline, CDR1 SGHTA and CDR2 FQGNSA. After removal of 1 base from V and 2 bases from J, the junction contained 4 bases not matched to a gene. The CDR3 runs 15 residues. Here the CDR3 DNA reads TGTGCCAGCAGCTTAGGGACTAGCTTGGCCTACGAGCAGTACTTC. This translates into CASSLGTSLAYEQYF.

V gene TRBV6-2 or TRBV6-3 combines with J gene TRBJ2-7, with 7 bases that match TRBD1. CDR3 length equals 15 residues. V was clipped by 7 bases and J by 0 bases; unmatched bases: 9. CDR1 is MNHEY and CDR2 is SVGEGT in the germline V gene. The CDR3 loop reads CASIQGTAYSYEQYF. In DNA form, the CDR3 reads TGTGCCAGCATACAAGGGACAGCGTACTCCTACGAGCAGTACTTC.

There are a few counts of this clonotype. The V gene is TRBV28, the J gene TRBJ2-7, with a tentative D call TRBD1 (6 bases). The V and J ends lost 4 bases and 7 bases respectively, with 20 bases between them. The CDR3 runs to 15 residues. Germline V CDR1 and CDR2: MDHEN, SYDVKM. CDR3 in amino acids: CASSSPPPGVGEQYV. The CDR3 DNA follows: TGTGCCAGCAGTTCTCCCCCCCCAGGGGTTGGTGAGCAGTACGTC.

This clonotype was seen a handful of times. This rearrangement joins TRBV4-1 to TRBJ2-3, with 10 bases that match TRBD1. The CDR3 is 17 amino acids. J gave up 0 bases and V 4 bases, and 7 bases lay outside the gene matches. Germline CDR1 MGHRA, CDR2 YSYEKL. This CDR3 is CASSLLPGQGSTDTQYF. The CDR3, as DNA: TGCGCCAGCAGCCTCTTGCCGGGACAGGGGAGCACAGATACGCAGTATTTT.